This TCR beta chain was captured by sequencing in a study of blood T cells in healthy people across ages. Across the whole study: Template switching captured about one barcoded beta molecule per two T cells. Broader study findings: Whereas aged donors had fewer naive CD4+ cells, long-lived donors had more of them and higher diversity.

Every participating donor contributed roughly 9.6 milliliters of peripheral blood through a draw. The ends lost 7 bases at V and 0 bases at J; junction bases unmatched: 6. CDR1 and CDR2 (germline): SQVTM, ANQGSEA. This CDR3 region has 14 residues. About this clonotype itself: As yet, its antigen is unknown.

It was with a sample-barcoded 5' primer and a J-beta primer mix that a second PCR of about 7 to 12 cycles was run. Each sample yielded at least 3 million CDR3-containing paired-end reads. TCRdb used MiXCR to reprocess the 5' RACE reads, holding one entry per CDR3 protein. The data show approximately 800,000 distinct CDR3 sequences, nearly 60% seen once. The V and J genes are TRBV29-1 and TRBJ2-1, with 7 bases fitting TRBD1. The material sequenced was blood. The sequence was obtained from a man younger than 45 in good health. CDR3 coding DNA: TGCAGCGCCCAGACAGGGAGCTCCTACAATGAGCAGTTCTTC. This encodes CSAQTGSSYNEQFF.